This entry describes one TCR delta chain. This clone was seen a handful of times. Which antigen it targets is not known. The TCRdb record carries a much larger clone's protein, which differs from this DNA's translation at residue 5; a read error is the likely cause, and the protein listed here is the DNA translation. Receptors were amplified or captured by PCR. The instrument given in TCRdb is Illumina MiSeq. Clonotypes were called again by TCRdb from the public reads via CATT, and duplicate nucleotide sequences were then merged into one entry. The sample table shows 3,000 to 4,000 delta-chain clones, and just over 60% are seen once. The biggest ten clones account for 45% to 60% of the sample. The data derive from a study of delta chain sequences of gamma delta T cells (dated by TCRdb to the late 2010s). After removal of 3 bases from V and 1 base from J, the junction retains 9 bases not matched to a gene. CDR1 and CDR2 were assigned from the germline V gene as GEAIGNYY and EKD. The CDR3 holds 16 amino acids from the cysteine to the phenylalanine. Only the CDR3 region is kept as DNA, spanning 48 bases read in frame from base 1.

Recombination joined TRDV2 with TRDJ1; TRDD3 aligns with 8 central bases. The sample comprised a tumor sample. The clonotype was recovered from a human donor with breast cancer. The DNA sequence reads TGTGCCTGTGACGACCTGGGGGAGGAAAGCACCGATAAACTCATCTTT. Its protein is CACDDLGEESTDKLIF.